This T cell receptor (beta chain) was sequenced in a study of early T cells in non-severe SARS-CoV-2 infection. This clonotype was counted at least ten times. The CDR3 totals 13 residues. Germline assignment: CDR1 MDHEN and CDR2 SYDVKM. The V end was cut by 2 bases, the J end by 4 bases, with 6 bases between. Each single cDNA molecule received a unique molecular identifier. TCRdb passed the 5' RACE reads through MiXCR, listing each CDR3 protein once. Of 50,000 to 70,000 distinct CDR3 sequences in the sample, about 8.4% were seen once. The sequenced material came from whole blood. J is TRBJ1-5 and V is TRBV28; D is uncertain. This clonotype was sampled from an adult who was a healthcare worker with PCR-confirmed SARS-CoV-2 infection or an uninfected control (not recorded which). CDR3 bases: TGTGCCAGCAGTTTAGAGCTAAATCAGCCCCAGCATTTT. Translating it yields CASSLELNQPQHF.